A single TCR beta chain is shown here with its context. What it recognizes is unknown. This entry is derived from a study of T cell responses to AZD1222 COVID-19 vaccine. Study-wide results and caveats: The study identified only six AZD1222 recipients as seropositive at baseline. Spike-wide vaccine-associated CD4 TCRs dominated at 160-218 and 743-854. Reports indicate that nearly half of spike-specific TCRs are directed at unmutated variant regions.

Profiled with immunoSEQ multiplex PCR; TCRdb holds only in-frame clones, not every one. The table includes 95,000 to 100,000 clones, about 90% detected once. The germline V gene has CDR1 GTSNPN and CDR2 SVGIG (reference sequence). V was cut by 5 bases and J by 2 bases, with 12 bases left in between. The CDR3 contains 14 residues. This chain joins TRBV30 and TRBJ2-2; D is possibly TRBD1 (6 bases). This specimen consisted of peripheral blood, obtained on day 0 of AZD1222 vaccination. This TCR was sampled from an adult in good health. The CDR3 DNA sequence: TGTGCCTGGGGTCGACAGGTCAACACCGGGGAGCTGTTTTTT. Protein: CAWGRQVNTGELFF.